The 11 T cell receptor beta chains below were found in one sample sequenced in a study of blood T cell repertoires in COVID-19. Assay: immunoSEQ multiplex PCR; the TCRdb copy retains only in-frame clones and omits some. The sample holds about 210,000 clones, approximately 80% seen once. The material sequenced was peripheral blood. These receptors were taken from a human donor in a cohort sampled during active COVID-19.

The rearrangement joins TRBV3-1 (or the pseudogene TRBV3-2) to TRBJ2-4; possible D gene TRBD2, 6 bases. The germline gives CDR1 LGHDT, CDR2 YNNKEL (reference sequence). CDR3 length equals 14 residues. The V end was cut by 0 bases, the J end by 15 bases, with 18 bases between. CDR3 in DNA: TGTGCCAGCAGCCAAGAGAGTCCTCGGGGAGGTGTGTACTTC. This gives the protein CASSQESPRGGVYF.

The V and J genes are TRBV5-1 and TRBJ1-1; 9 bases align to TRBD1. CDR3 size: 15 residues. V shed 4 bases, J shed 5 bases, and the junction held 9 bases outside the gene matches. CDR1 and CDR2 from the germline V gene are SGHRS and YFSETQ. The CDR3 DNA follows: TGCGCCAGCAGCGACCCGGGACAGGGTCGAACTGAAGCTTTCTTT. This codes for CASSDPGQGRTEAFF.

The DNA of the CDR3 is TGTGCCAGTAGTATAGCCCACAATCAGCCCCAGCATTTT. Its protein product is CASSIAHNQPQHF. J is TRBJ1-5 and V is TRBV19; D remains ambiguous. CDR1 is LNHDA and CDR2 is SQIVND in the germline V gene (reference sequence). The CDR3 spans 13 residues. Trimming shortened V by 1 base and J by 3 bases, and 4 bases separated the two germline ends.

This clone occurred a few times. The chain is built from TRBV5-5 and TRBJ1-1; a weak D match, TRBD1 (5 bases). From germline, CDR1 is SGHKS and CDR2 YYEKEE (reference sequence). The CDR3 is 14 residues long. Trimming took off 2 bases at V and 4 bases at J, with 12 bases between the two ends. This CDR3 reads CASSFPGGFTEAFF. Here the CDR3 DNA reads TGTGCCAGCAGCTTCCCCGGGGGATTCACTGAAGCTTTCTTT.

The chain couples TRBV29-1 to TRBJ2-1; D remains ambiguous. V was cut by 4 bases and J by 4 bases, with 5 bases left in between. Per germline, CDR1 SQVTM and CDR2 ANQGSEA. The CDR3 has 11 residues. The CDR3 region is CSVVLYNEQFF. DNA of the CDR3: TGCAGCGTTGTTCTTTACAATGAGCAGTTCTTC.

The V call is TRBV6-4, the J call TRBJ2-1, with D hard to call. From germline, CDR1 is MRHNA and CDR2 SNTAGT. Trimming stripped 1 base from V and 4 bases from J, with 8 bases between. There are 14 residues in the CDR3. The CDR3 nucleotides read TGTGCCAGCAGTGACTTACAGTGGTACAATGAGCAGTTCTTC. Translated: CASSDLQWYNEQFF.

The rearrangement uses TRBV20-1 and TRBJ2-1; 11 nucleotides align to TRBD2. The CDR3 has 13 residues. Germline lookup yields CDR1 DFQATT and CDR2 SNEGSKA (reference sequence). V was pared by 7 bases and J by 5 bases, with 4 bases of the junction left unmatched. The CDR3 here is CSVSSGGDNEQFF. The CDR3 DNA sequence: TGCAGTGTTAGTAGCGGGGGGGACAATGAGCAGTTCTTC.

The chain links TRBV18 to TRBJ2-3; the D gene is possibly TRBD1 (5 bases). The CDR3 sequence is 15 residues long. V lost 2 bases, J lost 1 base, and 10 bases lay in between. Germline CDR1 is KGHSH and CDR2 is LQKENI. The CDR3 region has the DNA TGTGCCAGCTCACCATCCAGGGAAGGCACAGATACGCAGTATTTT. It translates to CASSPSREGTDTQYF.

This clone was recorded only once. This rearrangement joins TRBV7-9 to TRBJ2-7; TRBD2 is a possible D gene (6 bases). Per the germline V gene, CDR1 is SEHNR and CDR2 is FQNEAQ (reference sequence). This CDR3 region has 15 residues. The V gene lost 1 base and the J gene lost 2 bases, with 12 bases spanning the gap. The CDR3 protein is CASSLEWRGTYEQYF. The CDR3 nucleotides read TGTGCCAGCAGCTTAGAGTGGCGGGGCACCTACGAGCAGTACTTC.

The chain couples TRBV9 to TRBJ2-1; D might be TRBD2 (6 bases). Looked up from germline, CDR1 is SGDLS and CDR2 is YYNGEE. V lost 0 bases and J 5 bases, leaving 12 bases between the germline ends. The CDR3 loop spans 15 amino acids. CDR3 amino acids: CASSVVPGLHNEQFF. The CDR3 DNA reads as TGTGCCAGCAGCGTAGTTCCCGGACTACACAATGAGCAGTTCTTC. The whole variable domain, filled in from reference TRBV9 and TRBJ2-1, reads DSGVTQTPKHLITATGQRVTLRCSPRSGDLSVYWYQQSLDQGLQFLIQYYNGEERAKGNILERFSAQQFPDLHSELNLSSLELGDSALYFCASSVVPGLHNEQFFGPGTRLTVL.

This chain links TRBV18 with TRBJ2-3; possibly TRBD2 for D (5 bases). V lost 6 bases to trimming and J lost 6 bases, with 13 bases between them. Germline CDR1 KGHSH, CDR2 LQKENI. This CDR3 contains 13 residues. The CDR3 DNA reads as TGTGCCAGCTCCGAGACGGGAACGGATACGCAGTATTTT. Protein: CASSETGTDTQYF.